Below are 32 T cell receptor beta chains sequenced from a single sample in a study of T cell changes during pregnancy in multiple sclerosis. This table comes from immunoSEQ multiplex PCR, and its TCRdb copy is limited to in-frame clones, with some not included. The sample has about 31,000 clones, approximately 88% seen once. The specimen was CD8+ T cells from peripheral blood mononuclear cells, collected in the first trimester of pregnancy. These receptors originate from a female donor with multiple sclerosis, enrolled in a pregnancy study.

The CDR3 bases are TGTGCCAGCAGCTTGGTCCCGGGAGTAGGGCCCAGAAAACTGTTTTTT. As protein: CASSLVPGVGPRKLFF. J is TRBJ1-4 and V is TRBV5-6, with D uncertain. CDR3 length equals 16 residues. Germline V CDR1 and CDR2: SGHDT, YYEEEE. Trimming took off 0 bases at V and 10 bases at J, with 19 bases between the two ends.

This chain connects TRBV5-1 to TRBJ1-4; D is perhaps TRBD1 (5 bases). The germline CDR1 and CDR2 sequences are SGHRS and YFSETQ. V lost 4 bases, J lost 4 bases, and 14 bases lay in between. The CDR3 is 15 amino acids. CDR3 region: CASSEAQGNNEKLFF. The CDR3 DNA reads as TGCGCCAGCAGCGAGGCCCAGGGTAATAATGAAAAACTGTTTTTT.

The rearrangement uses TRBV13 and TRBJ2-7; TRBD2 aligns across 11 bases. This CDR3 comprises 14 residues. Trimming took 5 bases from V and 3 from J; bases not matched to a gene: 3. Germline-derived CDR1 and CDR2 are PRHDT and FYEKMQ (reference sequence). This CDR3 reads CASSTTSGGYEQYF. In DNA form, the CDR3 reads TGTGCCAGCAGCACCACTAGCGGGGGCTACGAGCAGTACTTC.

The chain joins TRBV4-3 to TRBJ2-7; 11 bases agree with TRBD1. The CDR3 sequence is 15 residues long. Losses at the gene ends were 1 base for V and 3 bases for J; bases not matched to a gene: 2. CDR1 and CDR2 from the germline V gene are LGHNA and YSLEER. The CDR3 DNA sequence: TGCGCCAGCAGCCAAGGGACAGGGGGCCTCTACGAGCAGTACTTC. Encoded protein: CASSQGTGGLYEQYF.

The V gene is TRBV11-2, the J gene TRBJ2-5; tentative D call: TRBD2 (7 bases). Trimming shortened V by 6 bases and J by 1 base, and 9 bases separated the two germline ends. The CDR3 sequence is 13 residues long. Germline V CDR1 and CDR2: SGHAT, FQNNGV. CDR3 loop: CASRGGLQETQYF. The CDR3 bases are TGTGCCAGCAGGGGGGGGCTCCAAGAGACCCAGTACTTC.

The CDR3 nucleotides read TGTGCCAGCAGCTTTATGGGGGGGAACACTGAAGCTTTCTTT. Amino acid sequence: CASSFMGGNTEAFF. J is TRBJ1-1 and V is TRBV28, with a tentative D call TRBD1 (5 bases). V lost 6 bases to trimming and J lost 1 base, with 12 bases between them. Germline loops: CDR1 MDHEN, CDR2 SYDVKM. The length of the CDR3 is 14 residues.

This chain uses TRBV30 with TRBJ2-1; TRBD2 aligns across 9 bases. Trimming at V came to 2 bases and at J to 0 bases, leaving 17 bases not matched to a gene. The germline CDR1 and CDR2 sequences are GTSNPN and SVGIG (reference sequence). CDR3 length: 20 residues. The CDR3 here is CAWSTLWISGGGSSYNEQFF. DNA of the CDR3: TGTGCCTGGAGTACGCTCTGGATTAGCGGGGGCGGAAGCTCCTACAATGAGCAGTTCTTC.

This sequence joins TRBV6-5 and TRBJ2-2; TRBD1 agrees at 7 bases. V lost 6 bases, J lost 1 base, and 5 bases stayed unmatched. Germline V gene lookup returns CDR1 MNHEY and CDR2 SVGAGI. The CDR3 loop spans 15 amino acids. The CDR3 DNA reads as TGTGCCAGCAGCGACAGGGTTGGGAACACCGGGGAGCTGTTTTTT. It specifies CASSDRVGNTGELFF.

The V gene is TRBV6-4, the J gene TRBJ1-2; D gene unclear. Germline V gene data show CDR1 as MRHNA and CDR2 as SNTAGT. CDR3 length: 16 residues. The V end was cut by 0 bases, the J end by 7 bases, with 18 bases between. The CDR3 spells CASSDSLGVGGSGYTF. DNA for the CDR3: TGTGCCAGCAGTGACTCCTTGGGAGTCGGAGGCTCTGGCTACACCTTC.

The V and J genes are TRBV5-6 and TRBJ1-1; no reliable D call. The CDR3 length is 13 residues. The germline gives CDR1 SGHDT, CDR2 YYEEEE. The germline V and J ends were trimmed by 2 bases and 6 bases, with 11 bases remaining between them. CDR3 amino acids: CASSFAGNAEAFF. The CDR3 nucleotides are TGTGCCAGCAGCTTTGCGGGAAATGCTGAAGCTTTCTTT.

V gene TRBV18 combines with J gene TRBJ1-3, with a weak D call TRBD1 (5 bases). Germline lookup yields CDR1 KGHSH and CDR2 LQKENI. Trimming shortened V by 3 bases and J by 0 bases, and 18 bases separated the two germline ends. CDR3 length: 18 amino acids. This CDR3 is CASSPPETAFSSGNTIYF. CDR3 nucleotide sequence: TGTGCCAGCTCACCTCCCGAGACAGCATTCTCCTCTGGAAACACCATATATTTT.

This clone was counted a few times. Additional DNA sequences in this sample encode the identical CDR3. V is TRBV7-3 and J is TRBJ1-1, with a weak D call TRBD1 (6 bases). The CDR3 runs 14 residues. Germline CDR1 is SGHTA and CDR2 is FQGTGA. The V gene lost 2 bases and the J gene lost 4 bases, with 11 bases spanning the gap. In nucleotides, the CDR3 is TGTGCCAGCAGCTTAGTTGGGGGCCGCACTGAAGCTTTCTTT. Amino acid sequence: CASSLVGGRTEAFF. Complete variable domain (other parts from reference TRBV7-3 and TRBJ1-1): GAGVSQTPSNKVTEKGKYVELRCDPISGHTALYWYRQSLGQGPEFLIYFQGTGAADDSGLPNDRFFAVRPEGSVSTLKIQRTERGDSAVYLCASSLVGGRTEAFFGQGTRLTVV.

The chain has TRBV15 and TRBJ2-5; TRBD2 might be the D (6 bases). The CDR3 is 15 residues long. Germline values: CDR1 LNHNV, CDR2 YYDKDF (reference sequence). Trimming removed 8 bases from V and 5 bases from J, with 21 bases in between. Here the CDR3 reads CATAGGGNKEETQYF. CDR3 in DNA: TGTGCCACCGCCGGAGGAGGGAACAAGGAGGAGACCCAGTACTTC.

This chain joins TRBV4-1 and TRBJ1-5; D ambiguous. The CDR3 length is 12 residues. Trimming pared 0 bases from V and 7 bases from J, leaving 4 bases between. CDR1 and CDR2 (germline): MGHRA, YSYEKL. CDR3 region: CASSQDGQPQHF. CDR3 nucleotide sequence: TGCGCCAGCAGCCAAGATGGCCAGCCCCAGCATTTT.

The rearrangement uses TRBV27 and TRBJ2-3; TRBD2 aligns across 11 bases. After removal of 5 bases from V and 4 bases from J, the junction contained 11 bases not matched to a gene. The germline gives CDR1 MNHEY, CDR2 SMNVEV (reference sequence). The CDR3 sequence is 17 residues long. The CDR3 region is CASSPPVAGGPADTQYF. The CDR3 DNA reads TGTGCCAGCAGTCCCCCGGTAGCGGGGGGGCCGGCAGATACGCAGTATTTT.

This sequence joins TRBV23-1 and TRBJ2-5; 10 bases line up with TRBD1. TRBV23-1 is treated as an ORF (open reading frame) with a function not yet certain. Unmatched junction bases numbered 4, after V lost 3 bases and J lost 3 bases. This CDR3 is built from 15 residues. The CDR3 bases are TGCGCCAGCAGTCACGGGACAGGGGTTGAAGAGACCCAGTACTTC. Protein: CASSHGTGVEETQYF.

Turning to this clone: Other DNA sequences within the sample encode an identical CDR3. J is TRBJ1-1 and V is TRBV7-9; tentatively, D is TRBD1 (5 bases). This CDR3 is built from 13 residues. Germline lookup yields CDR1 SEHNR and CDR2 FQNEAQ (reference sequence). V lost 1 base to trimming and J lost 8 bases, with 11 bases between them. This chain's CDR3 is CASSLGGGTEAFF. CDR3 bases: TGTGCCAGCAGCTTAGGCGGGGGGACCGAAGCTTTCTTT.

V usage is TRBV30 and J usage is TRBJ2-1; D is possibly TRBD2 (6 bases). Germline CDR1 reads GTSNPN; CDR2 reads SVGIG (reference sequence). Trimming removed 2 bases from V and 6 bases from J, with 8 bases in between. This CDR3 has 12 amino acids. In DNA, the CDR3 is TGTGCCTGGAGTTTGGGAGGCAATGAGCAGTTCTTC. Amino acid sequence: CAWSLGGNEQFF.

This chain links TRBV18 with TRBJ2-1; D is perhaps TRBD1 (5 bases). Germline CDR1 KGHSH, CDR2 LQKENI. Trimming took 1 base from V and 1 from J, leaving 11 bases between them. CDR3 length: 16 residues. The CDR3 DNA reads as TGTGCCAGCTCACCACTCAGGGAAAGATCCTACAATGAGCAGTTCTTC. Amino acids: CASSPLRERSYNEQFF.

The chain uses TRBV2 and TRBJ1-6, with D hard to call. The CDR3 is made up of 15 amino acids. The V end lost 2 bases, the J end lost 7 bases, and 12 bases lay between the germline ends. CDR1 and CDR2 from the germline V gene are SNHLY and FYNNEI. In nucleotides, the CDR3 is TGTGCCAGCAGTGAAACGGGGAATCAGAATTCACCCCTCCACTTT. Its translation: CASSETGNQNSPLHF.

V usage is TRBV15 and J usage is TRBJ2-3, with D perhaps TRBD1 (6 bases). Looked up from germline, CDR1 is LNHNV and CDR2 is YYDKDF (reference sequence). Trimming removed 6 bases at V and 3 bases at J, with 13 bases between. The CDR3 totals 14 residues. The CDR3 DNA sequence: TGTGCCACCAGTCCACCAGGGGAAACAGATACGCAGTATTTT. This translates into CATSPPGETDTQYF.

The chain links TRBV4-1 to TRBJ2-7, with a tentative D call TRBD1 (5 bases). V was cut by 1 base and J by 1 base, with 11 bases left in between. Per the germline V gene, CDR1 is MGHRA and CDR2 is YSYEKL. CDR3 size: 15 residues. The CDR3 DNA reads TGCGCCAGCAGCCAAGTACAGGACCCATCCTACGAGCAGTACTTC. Translating it yields CASSQVQDPSYEQYF.

The V and J genes are TRBV7-9 and TRBJ2-1, with TRBD2 matching 7 bases. Germline V lookup: CDR1 SEHNR, CDR2 FQNEAQ (reference sequence). CDR3 size: 13 residues. V lost 4 bases and J lost 9; bases outside the gene matches: 6. CDR3 coding DNA: TGTGCCAGCAGCTCCGGGACTAAGATTGAGCAGTTCTTC. This sequence encodes CASSSGTKIEQFF.

This clone was seen just once. The chain couples TRBV7-9 to TRBJ1-1; D is possibly TRBD1 (6 bases). From germline, CDR1 is SEHNR and CDR2 FQNEAQ (reference sequence). Trimming took 1 base from V and 5 from J, leaving 11 bases between them. The CDR3 runs 14 residues. The DNA for the CDR3 is TGTGCCAGCAGCTTAGAGGACAGCTATACTGAAGCTTTCTTT. This encodes CASSLEDSYTEAFF. Looking up the rest from reference TRBV7-9 and TRBJ1-1 gives the full variable domain: DTGVSQNPRHKITKRGQNVTFRCDPISEHNRLYWYRQTLGQGPEFLTYFQNEAQLEKSRLLSDRFSAERPKGSFSTLEIQRTEQGDSAMYLCASSLEDSYTEAFFGQGTRLTVV.

J is TRBJ2-1 and V is TRBV27, with 7 bases identical to TRBD2. The germline gives CDR1 MNHEY, CDR2 SMNVEV (reference sequence). After removal of 5 bases from V and 14 bases from J, the junction contained 6 bases not matched to a gene. The CDR3 is 11 residues long. The CDR3 here is CASSTGLREFF. DNA of the CDR3: TGTGCCAGCAGTACGGGACTACGGGAGTTCTTC.

Remarks on this clone: One junction end disagrees with the germline gene, perhaps due to a read error. This rearrangement joins TRBV5-6 to TRBJ1-2, with TRBD1 identical over 9 bases. The CDR3 extends over 15 amino acids. Germline V gives CDR1 SGHDT, CDR2 YYEEEE. CDR3 residues: CASTLVRDRDTGYTF. The CDR3 DNA reads TGTGCCAGCACCTTGGTTCGGGACAGGGATACTGGCTACACCTTC.

The rearrangement links TRBV2 to TRBJ2-1, with D perhaps matching TRBD2 (6 bases). Germline V gene sequence: CDR1 SNHLY, CDR2 FYNNEI. The CDR3 loop spans 16 amino acids. Deletions cut 7 bases from V and 1 base from J, with 17 bases between. In nucleotides, the CDR3 is TGTGCCAGCACCGGAACGGACTATCCGTCCTACAATGAGCAGTTCTTC. Translation: CASTGTDYPSYNEQFF.

CDR3 coding DNA: TGTGCCAGCAGCCTGCTTTGGACAGTGGATAGTACGGGCTACACCTTC. It yields the protein CASSLLWTVDSTGYTF. The rearrangement links TRBV9 to TRBJ1-2; TRBD1 might be the D (6 bases). The germline V gene has CDR1 SGDLS and CDR2 YYNGEE. The V and J ends lost 4 bases and 8 bases respectively, with 24 bases between them. There are 16 residues in the CDR3.

The chain employs TRBV5-4 and TRBJ1-1; D is perhaps TRBD1 (6 bases). Germline CDR1 SGHNT, CDR2 YYREEE (reference sequence). The CDR3 totals 13 residues. V was cut by 4 bases and J by 5 bases, with 12 bases left in between. The CDR3 bases are TGTGCCAGCAGCCGTACAAGGGGGACTGAAGCTTTCTTT. Amino acid sequence: CASSRTRGTEAFF.

The J gene is TRBJ2-3, the V gene TRBV27, with 7 bases identical to TRBD2. In germline, CDR1 is MNHEY, CDR2 SMNVEV (reference sequence). Trimming cost V 4 bases and J 5 bases; bases outside gene matches: 3. The CDR3 is 13 residues long. The CDR3 reads CASSSWGGDTQYF. Written as DNA, the CDR3 is TGTGCCAGCAGTTCGTGGGGGGGAGATACGCAGTATTTT.

The chain joins TRBV28 to TRBJ1-6; D may be TRBD1 (6 bases). Germline loops: CDR1 MDHEN, CDR2 SYDVKM. Trimming pared 5 bases from V and 8 bases from J, leaving 19 bases between. The CDR3 consists of 16 residues. The CDR3 protein is CASSTPGQFSDSPLHF. DNA for the CDR3: TGTGCCAGCAGTACACCCGGACAGTTCTCAGATTCACCCCTCCACTTT.

The V call is TRBV2, the J call TRBJ1-1; TRBD1 might be the D (6 bases). CDR1 is SNHLY and CDR2 is FYNNEI in the germline V gene. The germline V and J ends were trimmed by 6 bases and 0 bases, with 11 bases remaining between them. The CDR3 is 14 residues long. In nucleotides, the CDR3 is TGTGCCAGCAGCAGGACAGAATTGAACACTGAAGCTTTCTTT. The encoded protein is CASSRTELNTEAFF.